The clone carrying this T cell receptor (beta chain) was counted ten times or more. V was trimmed by 3 bases and J by 2 bases, leaving 12 bases between them. CDR1 and CDR2 (germline): SGHTA, FQGTGA. The CDR3 covers 15 residues. Diagnostic assessment was based on clinical symptoms, serum thyroxine and TRAb, thyroid ultrasound and orbital computed tomography. The data derive from a study of T cells in Graves' hyperthyroidism and ophthalmopathy. On the study more broadly: The blood sample was taken at first diagnosis, before treatment began.

Researchers amplified the TCR beta CDR3 regions from RNA transcripts. Carried out on the TCR CDR3, a first-round RT-PCR used the HTBI primer set. MiXCR was run by TCRdb on the multiplex PCR reads, yielding one entry per CDR3 protein. This table has some 500,000 distinct CDR3 sequences, 15% to 20% appearing once. V usage is TRBV7-3 and J usage is TRBJ2-3; no clear D gene. The sequence came from a woman aged 25 to 39 with Graves' ophthalmopathy. Sample: blood. The CDR3 loop reads CASSFVGDLTDTQYF. The DNA of the CDR3 is TGTGCCAGCAGCTTCGTTGGTGACCTCACAGATACGCAGTATTTT.